This passage covers 2 T cell receptor beta chains from one sample sequenced in a study of cytomegalovirus exposure and HLA in healthy donors. TCRdb's table, derived via immunoSEQ multiplex PCR, lists solely in-frame clones and lacks some. This repertoire shows 190,000 or so clones, 65% to 85% found once; its top ten account for 2.5% to 3.5%. Sequencing input: PBMCs. The receptors derive from a woman between 18 and 29 years old in good health and CMV-seropositive.

A few counts support this clone. The chain employs TRBV2 and TRBJ2-7; D is uncertain. Germline V gives CDR1 SNHLY, CDR2 FYNNEI. The CDR3 consists of 14 residues. V dropped 4 bases and J dropped 3 bases, with 13 bases sitting between them. Here the CDR3 reads CASSGWSRNYEQYF. DNA for the CDR3: TGTGCCAGCAGTGGGTGGAGCAGAAACTACGAGCAGTACTTC.

This sequence joins TRBV2 and TRBJ2-1, with TRBD2 matching over 7 bases. The CDR3 is 13 amino acids. Germline loops: CDR1 SNHLY, CDR2 FYNNEI. Unmatched junction bases numbered 5, after V lost 6 bases and J lost 6 bases. CDR3 sequence (DNA): TGTGCCAGCAGCCCGCGGGGGACCAATGAGCAGTTCTTC. Translation gives CASSPRGTNEQFF.